These 29 T cell receptor beta chains were sequenced from one sample in a study of Ad26.COV2.S vaccination and SARS-CoV-2 variants. Repertoires were generated with immunoSEQ multiplex PCR, while TCRdb's copy carries only in-frame clones and drops some. The sample includes around 300,000 clones, 88% seen only once; the top ten take 6.4%. Treatment denoted: 15 to 20 received Ad26.COV2.S at low or high dose, single or two shots; roughly five received placebo; per-sample allocation not given. The samples were gathered on day 63 after the first injection of vaccine or placebo. The material sequenced was peripheral blood, taken in a trial of Ad26.COV2.S vaccine versus placebo. Source of these receptors: a person between 18 and 60 years old who received the Ad26.COV2.S COVID-19 vaccine or a placebo.

The rearrangement links TRBV6-5 to TRBJ1-2; D unclear. The CDR3 sequence is 15 residues long. Germline V gives CDR1 MNHEY, CDR2 SVGAGI. The V end was cut by 4 bases, the J end by 2 bases, with 14 bases between. The chain's CDR3 is CASSSGRMTNYGYTF. As DNA, the CDR3 is TGTGCCAGCAGTTCGGGCCGAATGACGAACTATGGCTACACCTTC.

The V and J genes are TRBV6-5 and TRBJ1-5, with a possible D match to TRBD1 (6 bases). In germline, CDR1 is MNHEY, CDR2 SVGAGI. Trimming removed 9 bases at V and 3 bases at J, with 15 bases between. CDR3 size: 14 residues. CDR3 bases: TGTGCCAGTTGGGGGGGCCAGGACAATCAGCCCCAGCATTTT. It yields the protein CASWGGQDNQPQHF.

This chain joins TRBV28 and TRBJ2-5; tentative D call: TRBD2 (5 bases). The V end lost 4 bases, the J end lost 3 bases, and 15 bases lay between the germline ends. CDR1 MDHEN and CDR2 SYDVKM come from the germline V gene. The CDR3 sequence is 15 residues long. The CDR3 spells CASSYNHGVEETQYF. CDR3 coding DNA: TGTGCCAGCAGTTATAACCACGGGGTCGAAGAGACCCAGTACTTC.

V gene TRBV7-2 combines with J gene TRBJ1-5, with 9 bases aligning to TRBD1. Germline values: CDR1 SGHTA, CDR2 FQGNSA. The length of the CDR3 is 15 residues. With V trimmed by 7 bases and J by 7 bases, 11 bases remained unmatched. The CDR3 sequence: CASKPGQGSGQPQHF. The CDR3 nucleotides read TGTGCCAGCAAACCGGGACAGGGCAGTGGACAGCCCCAGCATTTT.

This clone was detected once. The chain joins TRBV19 to TRBJ1-3; D ambiguous. V was trimmed by 0 bases and J by 4 bases, leaving 10 bases between them. The CDR3 consists of 15 residues. CDR1 and CDR2 (germline): LNHDA, SQIVND (reference sequence). In DNA, the CDR3 is TGTGCCAGTAGTATAGAAAGCGGCGGAGGAAACACCATATATTTT. Protein: CASSIESGGGNTIYF.

The V and J genes are TRBV7-3 and TRBJ2-3; tentatively, D is TRBD2 (5 bases). This CDR3 has 14 amino acids. Germline loops: CDR1 SGHTA, CDR2 FQGTGA. V lost 4 bases, J lost 5 bases, and 13 bases lay in between. Here the CDR3 reads CASSYWVGVDTQYF. The DNA of the CDR3 is TGTGCCAGCAGCTACTGGGTCGGGGTAGATACGCAGTATTTT. The full variable domain, with the rest looked up from reference TRBV7-3 and TRBJ2-3, is GAGVSQTPSNKVTEKGKYVELRCDPISGHTALYWYRQSLGQGPEFLIYFQGTGAADDSGLPNDRFFAVRPEGSVSTLKIQRTERGDSAVYLCASSYWVGVDTQYFGPGTRLTVL.

In this sample, this clone turned up once. The chain uses TRBV11-2 and TRBJ1-2; tentative D call: TRBD1 (5 bases). This CDR3 comprises 13 residues. V lost 2 bases and J 5 bases, leaving 9 bases between the germline ends. Germline CDR1 and CDR2: SGHAT and FQNNGV. Here the CDR3 DNA reads TGTGCCAGCAGCTTAAGTGCAGGGTATGGCTACACCTTC. This encodes CASSLSAGYGYTF.

The rearrangement links TRBV27 to TRBJ1-6, with D possibly TRBD1 on 5 matching bases. This CDR3 contains 13 residues. With 3 bases removed from V and 10 bases from J, the gap between germline ends came to 10 bases. From germline, CDR1 is MNHEY and CDR2 SMNVEV (reference sequence). The CDR3 region has the DNA TGTGCCAGCAGTTTCCGGGACCTCTCACCCCTCCACTTT. Its translation is CASSFRDLSPLHF.

The J gene is TRBJ1-2, the V gene TRBV5-1; D unclear. Trimming took 0 bases from V and 8 from J, leaving 14 bases between them. The germline CDR1 and CDR2 sequences are SGHRS and YFSETQ. The CDR3 is made up of 14 amino acids. The chain's CDR3 is CASSLDGSSWGYTF. CDR3 DNA sequence: TGCGCCAGCAGCTTGGACGGTAGTTCGTGGGGCTACACCTTC.

The DNA of the CDR3 is TGTGCCATCAGTGATCAGGTCAATGAGCAGTTCTTC. As protein: CAISDQVNEQFF. The genes are TRBV10-3 and TRBJ2-1; D gene unclear. V dropped 3 bases and J dropped 6 bases, with 6 bases sitting between them. The CDR3 totals 12 residues. Germline CDR1 is ENHRY and CDR2 is SYGVKD.

The J gene is TRBJ2-7, the V gene TRBV30; 7 nucleotides line up with TRBD2. This CDR3 has 18 amino acids. Germline trimming cut 6 bases from V and 3 bases from J; bases unmatched to any gene: 23. CDR1 and CDR2 from the germline V gene are GTSNPN and SVGIG (reference sequence). The CDR3 sequence is CACTPPRNYSGTGYEQYF. CDR3 DNA sequence: TGTGCCTGCACACCCCCCCGGAATTACAGCGGGACGGGCTACGAGCAGTACTTC. The whole variable domain, filled in from reference TRBV30 and TRBJ2-7, reads SQTIHQWPATLVQPVGSPLSLECTVEGTSNPNLYWYRQAAGRGLQLLFYSVGIGQISSEVPQNLSASRPQDRQFILSSKKLLLSDSGFYLCACTPPRNYSGTGYEQYFGPGTRLTVT.

This chain connects TRBV2 to TRBJ2-3; no reliable D call. V was shortened by 6 bases and J by 6 bases, with 1 base between the two germline ends. CDR3 length equals 9 residues. Germline V CDR1 and CDR2: SNHLY, FYNNEI. Here the CDR3 reads CASRDTQYF. The CDR3 region has the DNA TGTGCCAGCAGGGATACGCAGTATTTT.

The J gene is TRBJ2-2, the V gene TRBV11-2; D call uncertain. CDR3 size: 17 residues. Between the trimmed V and J ends, which lost 6 bases and 4 bases, there was a span of 21 bases. Germline CDR1 and CDR2: SGHAT and FQNNGV. This chain's CDR3 is CASRPGPVSFSTGELFF. In DNA, the CDR3 is TGTGCCAGCAGACCTGGCCCCGTCAGCTTTAGCACCGGGGAGCTGTTTTTT. The full variable domain, in which reference TRBV11-2 and TRBJ2-2 provide the parts outside the CDR3, is EAGVAQSPRYKIIEKRQSVAFWCNPISGHATLYWYQQILGQGPKLLIQFQNNGVVDDSQLPKDRFSAERLKGVDSTLKIQPAKLEDSAVYLCASRPGPVSFSTGELFFGEGSRLTVL.

The chain has TRBV14 and TRBJ2-7; TRBD1 matches at 7 bases. The CDR3 covers 15 residues. V shed 0 bases, J shed 3 bases, and the junction held 5 bases outside the gene matches. CDR1 and CDR2 (germline): SGHDN, FVKESK. The CDR3 region is CASSQESAGGYEQYF. The DNA of the CDR3 is TGTGCCAGCAGCCAAGAATCAGCAGGGGGCTACGAGCAGTACTTC.

V is TRBV28 and J is TRBJ1-1; tentatively, D is TRBD1 (5 bases). The CDR3 covers 14 residues. Germline V gives CDR1 MDHEN, CDR2 SYDVKM. V lost 6 bases, J lost 1 base, and 12 bases lay in between. CDR3 sequence reads: CASRKGAPNTEAFF. The CDR3 DNA reads as TGTGCCAGCAGGAAAGGGGCTCCGAACACTGAAGCTTTCTTT.

This chain connects TRBV28 to TRBJ1-1; a possible D gene is TRBD1 (5 bases). This CDR3 region has 13 residues. Germline assignment: CDR1 MDHEN and CDR2 SYDVKM. The V end was cut by 4 bases, the J end by 3 bases, with 9 bases between. Written as DNA, the CDR3 is TGTGCCAGCAGTTGGGGGTCGTACACTGAAGCTTTCTTT. This codes for CASSWGSYTEAFF.

V is TRBV5-1 and J is TRBJ2-7, with 13 bases identical to TRBD2. The V gene end was trimmed by 4 bases and the J gene end by 5 bases; junction bases not matched to a gene: 6. The CDR3 runs to 15 residues. Germline V gives CDR1 SGHRS, CDR2 YFSETQ. The CDR3 coding sequence is TGCGCCAGCAGCCCGCAGACTAGCGGGAGGAACGAGCAGTACTTC. The encoded protein is CASSPQTSGRNEQYF. Using reference TRBV5-1 and TRBJ2-7 for the parts outside the CDR3, the full variable domain is KAGVTQTPRYLIKTRGQQVTLSCSPISGHRSVSWYQQTPGQGLQFLFEYFSETQRNKGNFPGRFSGRQFSNSRSEMNVSTLELGDSALYLCASSPQTSGRNEQYFGPGTRLTVT.

This clone has just a few counts. The V call is TRBV28, the J call TRBJ1-1; D is unclear. The CDR3 totals 13 residues. V lost 1 base and J lost 2, with 5 bases in between. CDR1 and CDR2 from the germline V gene are MDHEN and SYDVKM. CDR3 residues: CASSLFSNTEAFF. In DNA, the CDR3 is TGTGCCAGCAGTTTATTTAGTAACACTGAAGCTTTCTTT.

The chain has TRBV4-2 and TRBJ1-1; D unresolved. This CDR3 is built from 15 residues. The V end was cut by 0 bases, the J end by 2 bases, with 10 bases between. CDR1 is LGHNA, CDR2 YNFKEQ, per germline. CDR3 residues: CASSQEADINTEAFF. The CDR3, as DNA: TGTGCCAGCAGCCAAGAGGCAGACATTAACACTGAAGCTTTCTTT.

This chain links TRBV3-1 (or the pseudogene TRBV3-2) with TRBJ1-3; unclear D gene. V was trimmed by 3 bases and J by 0 bases, leaving 15 bases between them. In germline, CDR1 is LGHDT, CDR2 YNNKEL (reference sequence). This CDR3 comprises 17 residues. CDR3 protein: CASSQSPRRLSGNTIYF. The CDR3 nucleotides are TGTGCCAGCAGCCAGTCTCCTCGACGGCTCTCTGGAAACACCATATATTTT.

The chain has TRBV5-1 and TRBJ2-2, with D tentatively TRBD1 (6 bases). Germline V gives CDR1 SGHRS, CDR2 YFSETQ. The CDR3 loop spans 15 amino acids. Trimming stripped 1 base from V and 3 bases from J, with 10 bases between. CDR3 DNA: TGCGCCAGCAGCTTGAGGTCAGGGGACACCGGGGAGCTGTTTTTT. Encoded protein: CASSLRSGDTGELFF.

This clone was observed a handful of times. This chain joins TRBV7-2 and TRBJ1-4, with TRBD1 as a possible D gene (5 bases). V gave up 6 bases and J gave up 8 bases, with 22 bases separating them. The V gene's germline CDR1 is SGHTA and CDR2 FQGNSA. This CDR3 comprises 16 residues. DNA of the CDR3: TGTGCCAGCAGGGCAGGTTTCGGGGCTGGGGGGGAAAAACTGTTTTTT. Translated: CASRAGFGAGGEKLFF.

The chain couples TRBV30 to TRBJ1-1; D is perhaps TRBD1 (5 bases). Germline values: CDR1 GTSNPN, CDR2 SVGIG (reference sequence). This CDR3 has 12 residues. V dropped 3 bases and J dropped 8 bases, with 13 bases sitting between them. CDR3 loop: CAWRKIGGEAFF. CDR3 bases: TGTGCCTGGAGAAAGATTGGGGGGGAAGCTTTCTTT.

This clone appeared once. The gene calls are TRBV5-4 and TRBJ1-2, with a possible D match to TRBD1 (5 bases). Germline V gene sequence: CDR1 SGHNT, CDR2 YYREEE (reference sequence). This CDR3 has 15 residues. Trimming pared 4 bases from V and 5 bases from J, leaving 18 bases between. The CDR3 DNA reads TGTGCCAGCAGCCCCGGACAAACCTTCCCATATGGCTACACCTTC. Encoded protein: CASSPGQTFPYGYTF.

This rearrangement joins TRBV12-3 or TRBV12-4 to TRBJ1-2, with TRBD1 identical over 7 bases. J lost 4 bases, V lost 7 bases, and 6 bases had no gene match. This CDR3 has 13 residues. CDR3 nucleotides: TGTGCCAGCAACACAGGGGTTTCCTATGGCTACACCTTC. Amino acid sequence: CASNTGVSYGYTF.

The chain combines TRBV3-1 (or the pseudogene TRBV3-2) with TRBJ2-3; TRBD2 matches at 10 bases. The CDR3 totals 18 residues. CDR1 and CDR2 from the germline V gene are LGHDT and YNNKEL (reference sequence). Trimming took 3 bases from V and 1 from J; bases not matched to a gene: 10. CDR3 sequence (DNA): TGTGCCAGCAGCCACGAGGAGCGGGGGGGCCTGGGCACAGATACGCAGTATTTT. Its translation is CASSHEERGGLGTDTQYF.

This rearrangement joins TRBV28 to TRBJ1-2; maybe TRBD1 (5 bases). Germline CDR1 and CDR2: MDHEN and SYDVKM. This CDR3 contains 16 residues. V was trimmed by 5 bases and J by 7 bases, leaving 23 bases between them. CDR3 in amino acids: CASSQRHGTSPSGYTF. The DNA for the CDR3 is TGTGCCAGCAGTCAACGACACGGGACCTCACCCAGTGGCTACACCTTC.

This chain connects TRBV5-4 to TRBJ2-7; 9 bases are a match to TRBD1. V lost 4 bases and J lost 3; bases outside the gene matches: 8. The CDR3 consists of 15 residues. Germline V gene data show CDR1 as SGHNT and CDR2 as YYREEE (reference sequence). Here the CDR3 reads CASSEDRGRIYEQYF. The CDR3 DNA reads TGTGCCAGCAGCGAGGACAGGGGAAGGATCTACGAGCAGTACTTC.

The chain joins TRBV7-8 to TRBJ1-3, with D tentatively TRBD1 (5 bases). Germline assignment: CDR1 SGHVS and CDR2 FQNEAQ. The CDR3 sequence is 16 residues long. The V gene lost 0 bases and the J gene lost 3 bases, with 12 bases spanning the gap. CDR3 sequence: CASSLAGREGGNTIYF. In DNA form, the CDR3 reads TGTGCCAGCAGCTTAGCAGGCAGGGAGGGTGGAAACACCATATATTTT.